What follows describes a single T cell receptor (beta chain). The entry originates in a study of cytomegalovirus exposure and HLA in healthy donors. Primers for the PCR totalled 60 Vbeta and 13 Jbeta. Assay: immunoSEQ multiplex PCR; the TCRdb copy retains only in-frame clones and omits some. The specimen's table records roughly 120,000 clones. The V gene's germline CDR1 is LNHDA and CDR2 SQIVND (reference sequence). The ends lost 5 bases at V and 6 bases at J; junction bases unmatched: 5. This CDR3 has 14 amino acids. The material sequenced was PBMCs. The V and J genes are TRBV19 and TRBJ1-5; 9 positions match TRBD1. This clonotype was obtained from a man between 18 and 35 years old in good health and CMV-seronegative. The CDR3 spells CASSFRDRAQPQHF. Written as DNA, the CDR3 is TGTGCCAGTAGTTTCCGGGACAGGGCTCAGCCCCAGCATTTT. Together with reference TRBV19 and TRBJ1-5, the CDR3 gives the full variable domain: DGGITQSPKYLFRKEGQNVTLSCEQNLNHDAMYWYRQDPGQGLRLIYYSQIVNDFQKGDIAEGYSVSREKKESFPLTVTSAQKNPTAFYLCASSFRDRAQPQHFGDGTRLSIL.